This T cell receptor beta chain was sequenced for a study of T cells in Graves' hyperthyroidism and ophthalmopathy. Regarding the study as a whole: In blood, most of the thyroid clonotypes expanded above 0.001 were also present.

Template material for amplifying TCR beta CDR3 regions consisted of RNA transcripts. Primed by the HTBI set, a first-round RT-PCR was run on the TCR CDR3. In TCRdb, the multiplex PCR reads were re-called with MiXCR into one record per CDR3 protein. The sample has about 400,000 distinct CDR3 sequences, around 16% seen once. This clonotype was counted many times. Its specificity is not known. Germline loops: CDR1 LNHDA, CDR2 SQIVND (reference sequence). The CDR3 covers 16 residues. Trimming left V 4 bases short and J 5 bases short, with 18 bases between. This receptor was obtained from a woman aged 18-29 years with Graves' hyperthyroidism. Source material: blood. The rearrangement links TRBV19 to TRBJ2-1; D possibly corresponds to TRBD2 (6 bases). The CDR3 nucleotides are TGTGCCAGTAGTACTCCTTTAGCGGCAAGAGACAATGAGCAGTTCTTC. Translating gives CASSTPLAARDNEQFF. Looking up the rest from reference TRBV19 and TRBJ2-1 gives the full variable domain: DGGITQSPKYLFRKEGQNVTLSCEQNLNHDAMYWYRQDPGQGLRLIYYSQIVNDFQKGDIAEGYSVSREKKESFPLTVTSAQKNPTAFYLCASSTPLAARDNEQFFGPGTRLTVL.